The 5 T cell receptor beta chains below were found in one sample sequenced in a study of T cell responses to AZD1222 COVID-19 vaccine (TCRdb year 2021). The time point label for this specimen denotes: baseline before first vaccination. Receptor libraries were prepared by the immunoSEQ multiplex PCR assay. TCRdb mirrors the immuneACCESS table, restricted to in-frame sequences. Some clones are absent from its copies; in checked studies, under half trace to an unresolved V gene, and the reason for the others is unknown. For this sample the table gives fewer than 150,000 clones, of which under 95% were detected only once. Of the sample, about 3% falls within the top ten clones. The specimen was peripheral blood, collected on day 0 of AZD1222 vaccination. The receptors were gathered from an adult in good health.

This sequence joins TRBV4-2 and TRBJ2-2; D may match TRBD1 or TRBD2 (5 bases each). Germline values: CDR1 LGHNA, CDR2 YNFKEQ. This CDR3 is built from 14 residues. Between the trimmed V and J ends, which lost 4 bases and 7 bases, there was a span of 13 bases. The CDR3 sequence is CASSLGAGGGELFF. CDR3 sequence (DNA): TGTGCCAGCAGCCTAGGGGCAGGAGGCGGGGAGCTGTTTTTT.

In this sample, this clone turned up a few times. The rearrangement uses TRBV7-9 and TRBJ2-3; D gene unclear. CDR1 is SEHNR and CDR2 is FQNEAQ in the germline V gene (reference sequence). The CDR3 extends over 13 amino acids. Trimming took 6 bases from V and 4 from J, leaving 11 bases between them. The DNA of the CDR3 is TGTGCCAGCAGTTACCACGGAGCAGATACGCAGTATTTT. Translated, it gives CASSYHGADTQYF.

The V gene is TRBV6-1, the J gene TRBJ1-5, with D possibly TRBD1 on 6 matching bases. Per the germline V gene, CDR1 is MNHNS and CDR2 is SASEGT. The V and J ends lost 1 base and 2 bases respectively, with 9 bases between them. CDR3 length: 15 amino acids. CDR3 region: CASSEGPGGNQPQHF. CDR3 nucleotides: TGTGCCAGCAGTGAAGGTCCAGGGGGCAATCAGCCCCAGCATTTT.

V gene TRBV6-6 combines with J gene TRBJ2-2; the D gene could be TRBD1 or TRBD2 (5 bases each). V was clipped by 3 bases and J by 4 bases, with 6 bases between them. Germline CDR1 MNHNY, CDR2 SVGAGI (reference sequence). This CDR3 is built from 13 residues. The CDR3 DNA is TGTGCCAGCAGTTATGGGGGCACCGGGGAGCTGTTTTTT. Residues: CASSYGGTGELFF.

The chain combines TRBV18 with TRBJ2-5; D uncertain. This CDR3 has 12 amino acids. The germline V and J ends were trimmed by 8 bases and 4 bases, with 11 bases remaining between them. Germline V CDR1 and CDR2: KGHSH, LQKENI. CDR3 DNA sequence: TGTGCCAGCAATGTTCAGCGAGAGACCCAGTACTTC. Translation: CASNVQRETQYF.